The 20 T cell receptor beta chains below were found in one sample sequenced in a study of cytomegalovirus exposure and HLA in healthy donors. 60 Vbeta and 13 Jbeta primers were used in PCR. The assay was immunoSEQ multiplex PCR, and TCRdb's table has in-frame clones only and misses some. The sample yields some 180,000 clones, roughly 77% seen once. The sample comprised PBMCs. Source of these receptors: a woman aged 30 to 39 in good health and CMV-seropositive.

The chain employs TRBV27 and TRBJ2-2; 7 bases align to TRBD2. Germline values: CDR1 MNHEY, CDR2 SMNVEV (reference sequence). The CDR3 spans 16 residues. J was trimmed by 1 base and V by 5 bases; bases with no gene match: 7. The CDR3 sequence: CASSGGGDLNTGELFF. CDR3 coding DNA: TGTGCCAGCAGTGGCGGGGGTGACTTGAACACCGGGGAGCTGTTTTTT.

V and J are TRBV9 and TRBJ1-2, with 7 bases that match TRBD1. The CDR3 spans 14 residues. J lost 5 bases, V lost 2 bases, and 6 bases had no gene match. CDR1 and CDR2 from the germline V gene are SGDLS and YYNGEE. The CDR3 loop is CASSVNTGEYGYTF. In DNA, the CDR3 is TGTGCCAGCAGCGTGAATACAGGGGAGTATGGCTACACCTTC. Looking up the rest from reference TRBV9 and TRBJ1-2 gives the full variable domain: DSGVTQTPKHLITATGQRVTLRCSPRSGDLSVYWYQQSLDQGLQFLIQYYNGEERAKGNILERFSAQQFPDLHSELNLSSLELGDSALYFCASSVNTGEYGYTFGSGTRLTVV.

The V gene is TRBV2, the J gene TRBJ2-5, with TRBD1 matching 8 bases. The CDR3 covers 13 residues. V was pared by 7 bases and J by 3 bases, with 4 bases of the junction left unmatched. CDR1 is SNHLY, CDR2 FYNNEI, per germline. CDR3 DNA sequence: TGTGCCAGCACGGGACAGGCCAAAGAGACCCAGTACTTC. The encoded protein is CASTGQAKETQYF.

This chain links TRBV18 with TRBJ1-4, with unresolved D. This CDR3 is built from 15 residues. CDR1 and CDR2 (germline): KGHSH, LQKENI. V was shortened by 3 bases and J by 7 bases, with 15 bases between the two germline ends. The CDR3 spells CASSPPGGRGEKLFF. The CDR3 bases are TGTGCCAGCTCACCCCCCGGAGGGCGGGGTGAAAAACTGTTTTTT.

CDR3 region: CASSDGTSGETQYF. The DNA of the CDR3 is TGCGCCAGCAGTGACGGGACTAGCGGAGAGACCCAGTACTTC. This chain links TRBV10-1 with TRBJ2-5; TRBD2 matches at 11 bases. In germline, CDR1 is WNHNN, CDR2 SYGVQD (reference sequence). V lost 3 bases, J lost 4 bases, and 1 base stayed unmatched. The CDR3 is made up of 14 amino acids.

The chain couples TRBV15 to TRBJ1-5; 10 nucleotides line up with TRBD1. CDR3 length: 15 residues. Per germline, CDR1 LNHNV and CDR2 YYDKDF (reference sequence). Trimming cost V 1 base and J 6 bases; bases outside gene matches: 3. CDR3 in DNA: TGTGCCACCAGCAGAGGGACAGGGGGGGGTCAGCCCCAGCATTTT. This gives the protein CATSRGTGGGQPQHF.

The CDR3 loop is CASSLGAGGPYGYTF. The CDR3 coding sequence is TGCGCCAGCAGCCTGGGGGCAGGGGGCCCCTATGGCTACACCTTC. The chain links TRBV4-3 to TRBJ1-2; 8 nucleotides match TRBD1. CDR1 is LGHNA, CDR2 YSLEER, per germline. The J segment lost 4 bases and the V segment lost 4 bases, leaving 8 bases of the junction unmatched. The length of the CDR3 is 15 residues.

This clone showed up just a few times. The V and J genes are TRBV12-2 and TRBJ1-2; the DNA was not used to check the table's D call, TRBD1. TRBV12-2 is reported as a pseudogene. The CDR3 extends over 17 amino acids. Here the CDR3 reads CASRFFGQREFNYGYTF. For the CDR3, the DNA is TGTGCAAGTCGCTTTTTTGGACAGCGCGAGTTTAACTATGGCTACACCTTC.

The chain recombines TRBV4-2 with TRBJ1-1; TRBD1 agrees at 8 bases. V dropped 4 bases and J dropped 11; count of bases not matched to a gene: 6. Germline values: CDR1 LGHNA, CDR2 YNFKEQ. The CDR3 runs to 12 residues. This CDR3 reads CASSPDRGEAFF. The CDR3 coding sequence is TGTGCCAGCAGCCCCGACAGGGGTGAGGCTTTCTTT.

The V call is TRBV7-9, the J call TRBJ2-7, with 10 bases identical to TRBD1. V gave up 5 bases and J gave up 4 bases; unmatched junction bases: 17. This CDR3 is built from 18 residues. Germline V CDR1 and CDR2: SEHNR, FQNEAQ (reference sequence). The CDR3 DNA reads TGTGCCAGCAGCCCGACTCCGGGACAGGGGAATCGGGTATACGAGCAGTACTTC. It codes for CASSPTPGQGNRVYEQYF.

This chain connects TRBV7-9 to TRBJ2-2, with D maybe TRBD2 (5 bases). CDR1 and CDR2 (germline): SEHNR, FQNEAQ (reference sequence). This CDR3 has 15 residues. The V gene lost 5 bases and the J gene lost 2 bases, with 12 bases spanning the gap. CDR3 nucleotides: TGTGCCAGCAGCCGTGCTAGCACAAACACCGGGGAGCTGTTTTTT. It encodes CASSRASTNTGELFF.

The CDR3 region is CASSPLFTGTGPNTEAFF. The DNA for the CDR3 is TGTGCCAGCTCACCCCTCTTTACCGGGACAGGTCCGAACACTGAAGCTTTCTTT. The chain recombines TRBV18 with TRBJ1-1, with 8 bases aligning to TRBD1. The CDR3 covers 18 residues. V shed 3 bases, J shed 1 base, and the junction held 13 bases outside the gene matches. Germline assignment: CDR1 KGHSH and CDR2 LQKENI. Filled out from reference TRBV18 and TRBJ1-1, the complete variable domain reads NAGVMQNPRHLVRRRGQEARLRCSPMKGHSHVYWYRQLPEEGLKFMVYLQKENIIDESGMPKERFSAEFPKEGPSILRIQQVVRGDSAAYFCASSPLFTGTGPNTEAFFGQGTRLTVV.

The chain uses TRBV2 and TRBJ2-7, with 7 nucleotides matching TRBD2. V lost 7 bases and J lost 0; bases outside the gene matches: 3. The germline gives CDR1 SNHLY, CDR2 FYNNEI. The CDR3 runs to 13 residues. CDR3 residues: CASIGGSSYEQYF. The CDR3 DNA follows: TGTGCCAGCATCGGCGGGAGCTCCTACGAGCAGTACTTC.

This clone appeared a few times. The J gene is TRBJ2-5, the V gene TRBV28; 9 bases line up with TRBD2. The J call is uncertain, as TRBJ2-7 better fits the DNA end. The germline V gene has CDR1 MDHEN and CDR2 SYDVKM. The CDR3 runs 15 residues. The CDR3: CASRTEGLAADEQYF. The CDR3 DNA reads TGTGCCAGCAGAACCGAGGGACTAGCCGCGGACGAGCAGTACTTC.

The rearrangement joins TRBV28 to TRBJ1-5, with D possibly TRBD1 on 5 matching bases. Germline CDR1 is MDHEN and CDR2 is SYDVKM. This CDR3 spans 14 amino acids. V gave up 6 bases and J gave up 10 bases, with 19 bases separating them. The CDR3 DNA sequence: TGTGCCAGCAGCTCATCGGAGAAAAGGGGACCCCAGCATTTT. Residues: CASSSSEKRGPQHF.

This clone was seen at least ten times. The CDR3 loop reads CASSQDEGTGGSEQYF. DNA of the CDR3: TGCGCCAGCAGCCAAGATGAGGGGACAGGGGGTTCCGAGCAGTACTTC. V and J are TRBV4-1 and TRBJ2-7; TRBD1 agrees at 11 bases. Germline CDR1 reads MGHRA; CDR2 reads YSYEKL. The CDR3 extends over 16 amino acids. J was trimmed by 6 bases and V by 0 bases; bases with no gene match: 7.

The chain employs TRBV6-1 and TRBJ2-1, with TRBD2 matching 7 bases. The V and J ends lost 4 bases and 5 bases, in that order; junction bases with no gene match: 14. The CDR3 sequence is 17 residues long. Germline-derived CDR1 and CDR2 are MNHNS and SASEGT. The CDR3 region is CASSGERWLADNNEQFF. CDR3 nucleotide sequence: TGTGCCAGCAGTGGGGAGAGGTGGCTAGCGGACAACAATGAGCAGTTCTTC.

The V and J genes are TRBV9 and TRBJ1-2; no clear D gene. V was trimmed by 4 bases and J by 7 bases, leaving 17 bases between them. This CDR3 contains 14 residues. Germline lookup yields CDR1 SGDLS and CDR2 YYNGEE. In DNA form, the CDR3 reads TGTGCCAGCAGCTCCGCGTCCCGGGCGGGTGGCTACACCTTC. It is translated as CASSSASRAGGYTF.

The V call is TRBV7-9, the J call TRBJ1-2, with TRBD1 matching 10 bases. There are 16 residues in the CDR3. CDR1 and CDR2 from the germline V gene are SEHNR and FQNEAQ (reference sequence). J was trimmed by 2 bases and V by 5 bases; bases with no gene match: 8. Here the CDR3 DNA reads TGTGCCAGCAGCACCTGGGACAGGGGTACGAACTATGGCTACACCTTC. It yields the protein CASSTWDRGTNYGYTF.

This clone was seen only once. The rearrangement links TRBV7-2 to TRBJ2-7; D is perhaps TRBD1 (6 bases). This CDR3 region has 15 residues. With 5 bases removed from V and 0 bases from J, the gap between germline ends came to 14 bases. Germline CDR1 is SGHTA and CDR2 is FQGNSA. The CDR3: CASSEFGQFSYEQYF. The CDR3 DNA sequence: TGTGCCAGCAGCGAATTCGGACAGTTCTCCTACGAGCAGTACTTC. Complete variable domain (other parts from reference TRBV7-2 and TRBJ2-7): GAGVSQSPSNKVTEKGKDVELRCDPISGHTALYWYRQSLGQGLEFLIYFQGNSAPDKSGLPSDRFSAERTGGSVSTLTIQRTQQEDSAVYLCASSEFGQFSYEQYFGPGTRLTVT.